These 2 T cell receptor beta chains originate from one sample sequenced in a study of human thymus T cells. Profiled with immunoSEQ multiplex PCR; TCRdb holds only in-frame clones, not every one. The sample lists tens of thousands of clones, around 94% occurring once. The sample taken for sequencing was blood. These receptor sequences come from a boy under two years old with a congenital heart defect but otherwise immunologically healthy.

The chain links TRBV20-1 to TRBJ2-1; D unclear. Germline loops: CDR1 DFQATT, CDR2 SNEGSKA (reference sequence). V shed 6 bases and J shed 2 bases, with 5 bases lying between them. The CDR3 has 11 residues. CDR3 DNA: TGCAGTGCGAGTACCTACAATGAGCAGTTCTTC. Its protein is CSASTYNEQFF.

CDR3 DNA sequence: TGTGCCAGCAGGAAAGCTATTATGAGCGGCTACACCTTC. Translated: CASRKAIMSGYTF. The chain joins TRBV28 to TRBJ1-2; D gene uncertain. The CDR3 runs 13 residues. V was pared by 6 bases and J by 8 bases, with 16 bases between. CDR1 and CDR2 (germline): MDHEN, SYDVKM.